The T cell receptor (beta chain) described here comes from a study of beta chain features in type 1 diabetes. Study-level information: Patients and healthy donors were similar in age, gender and cell yields.

Expressed TCRB transcripts were sequenced after all isolated RNA was converted to cDNA. Assay: immunoSEQ multiplex PCR; the TCRdb copy retains only in-frame clones and omits some. The table shows 130,000 to 150,000 clones, with 6% to 7.5% occurring only once. One heparinised blood draw averaging roughly 100 mL was given by each donor. Per germline, CDR1 GTSNPN and CDR2 SVGIG (reference sequence). This CDR3 has 13 amino acids. This clone has only a few counts. This clonotype was obtained from a woman under 40 in good health. The V gene is TRBV30, the J gene TRBJ2-5; possibly TRBD2 for D (5 bases). The DNA end is a closer match to TRBJ2-7, so the J assignment may be wrong. Sequences were obtained from central memory CD4+ T cells from blood. DNA for the CDR3: TGTGCCTGGAGTGGGCCGGCGGGCTACGAGCAGTACTTC. It encodes CAWSGPAGYEQYF.